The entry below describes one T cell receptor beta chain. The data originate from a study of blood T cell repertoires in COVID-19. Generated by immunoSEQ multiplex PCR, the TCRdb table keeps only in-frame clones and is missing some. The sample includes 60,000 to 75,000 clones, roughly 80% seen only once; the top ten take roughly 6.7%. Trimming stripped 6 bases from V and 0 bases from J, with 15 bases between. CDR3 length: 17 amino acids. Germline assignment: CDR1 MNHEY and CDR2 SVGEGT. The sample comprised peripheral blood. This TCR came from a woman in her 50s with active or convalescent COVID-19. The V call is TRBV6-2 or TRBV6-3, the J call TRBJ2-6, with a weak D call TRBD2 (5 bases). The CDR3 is CASSLGGLFSGANVLTF. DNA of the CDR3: TGTGCCAGCAGCCTTGGTGGACTTTTCTCTGGGGCCAACGTCCTGACTTTC.